This record covers a single T cell receptor beta chain. Its antigen is unknown. Other autoimmune diseases, uncontrolled infections, pregnancy or lactation led to the exclusion of patients. Amplification from RNA transcripts yielded the TCR beta CDR3 regions. Amplification began with first-round RT-PCR using HTBI primers, then second-round multiplex PCR was performed. TCRdb analysed the multiplex PCR reads with MiXCR anew, one entry per CDR3 protein. The data show about 740,000 distinct CDR3 sequences, with roughly 40% seen just once and approximately 46% held by the top ten. The data originate from a study of Graves' ophthalmopathy and Graves' hyperthyroidism. Study-wide context: The collection of peripheral blood took place at initial diagnosis, before any treatment.

General observations from the study: Blood repertoires reportedly contained most expanded thyroid clonotypes above 0.001 frequency. Progression of ophthalmopathy was predicted by the model with about 68% sensitivity and around 72% specificity.

The clonotype comes from an adult man with Graves' ophthalmopathy. The sample consisted of peripheral blood.

The CDR3 loop reads CASSPPGRRNTGELFF. The DNA of the CDR3 is TGTGCCAGTAGCCCTCCCGGAAGAAGGAACACCGGGGAGCTGTTTTTT. The chain combines TRBV19 with TRBJ2-2, with D unclear. Trimming took 6 bases from V and 1 from J, leaving 15 bases between them. The CDR3 runs to 16 residues. The germline V gene has CDR1 LNHDA and CDR2 SQIVND (reference sequence). Drawing the rest from reference TRBV19 and TRBJ2-2, the complete variable domain is DGGITQSPKYLFRKEGQNVTLSCEQNLNHDAMYWYRQDPGQGLRLIYYSQIVNDFQKGDIAEGYSVSREKKESFPLTVTSAQKNPTAFYLCASSPPGRRNTGELFFGEGSRLTVL.